The sequence of this T cell receptor (beta chain) was determined in a study of beta chain features in type 1 diabetes (dated by TCRdb to 2017 to 2018). Notes on the research overall: Mean age, gender distribution, total cell number and subset yield were not different between patients and healthy donors. A total of 100 million to 110 million sorted cells were examined across all samples, and a strong correlation was observed between cell number per subset and RNA yield. In the study, TCRB repertoires of sorted circulating CD4+ T cell subsets from recently diagnosed type 1 diabetes patients were compared with those of matched healthy donors. Regulatory and stem cell-like memory subsets were obtained from only 8 patients and roughly 8 healthy donors, while naive and central memory subsets were obtained from all 28 donors. Paper-wide results and their limitations: In all four CD4+ subsets, TCRB CDR3 length was moderately but significantly shorter in type 1 diabetes patients. Naive, central memory and regulatory TCRB repertoires appeared more similar among patients than among healthy donors. HLA sub-analyses involved small numbers of individuals, so any influence of HLA type on TCRB rearrangement remained unresolved. Patients with type 1 diabetes made fewer insertions and deleted more nucleotides at VDJ recombination sites, implying thymic rearrangement abnormalities. PCR may preferentially amplify shorter templates, but because patient and control samples were amplified and corrected together, any resulting skew would affect both groups equally. Because cDNA was sequenced instead of genomic DNA, highly expressing activated cells could be over-represented, though the groups showed no difference in activation or CD3 levels.

As concerns this clone: Its antigen is still unknown. Base qualities were left out, and no much larger clone turns up one base away.

A single peripheral blood draw of about 116 mL on average was collected from each donor into heparinised tubes. Naive, central memory, regulatory and stem cell-like memory CD4+ T cells were sorted on a BD FACSAria II using a panel including CD45RO, CCR7, CD25, CD127, CD95 and CD27. A purity above 95% was achieved for all sorted populations. PBMCs were isolated right away by Lymphoprep density gradient centrifugation and were stained directly, without culture. Samples were stained and sorted in pairs, with one healthy donor and one patient per experiment, so that batch effects were minimized. The entire isolated RNA was reverse transcribed using the High Capacity cDNA Reverse Transcription Kit, and thus expressed TCRB transcripts were sequenced. Deep immunoSEQ sequencing was applied to naive, central memory and regulatory T cell samples, giving an average of roughly 3.5 million total reads per sample. After sorted cells were lysed in RLT buffer, RNA was extracted with DNase-treated RNeasy Micro or Mini kits, with the choice depending on cell number. Each cell subset was processed on its own to prevent cross-contamination, while patient and healthy donor samples were processed together. TCRB sequences were amplified from cDNA with the immunoSEQ multiplex PCR, producing 87-bp fragments spanning the CDR3 region. Amplicons were sequenced on the Illumina HiSeq platform. As for the authors' bioinformatics: Synthetic template baselines were used to correct PCR bias computationally, reads within Hamming distance 2 were collapsed, and singletons that could not be merged were discarded. Reads were aligned to IMGT to assign V, D and J genes, CDR3 length, and insertions or deletions at six rearrangement sites. Within each subset, clonotype counts were normalized to the number of sorted cells before true diversity and Gini coefficients were calculated with the tcR R package. Repertoire sharing was quantified using the overlap coefficient calculated on TCRB nucleotide sequences. TCRdb took this table from immuneACCESS and kept in-frame rearrangements with V and J called. Such tables lack part of the clones; where checked against another copy, unresolved V genes explain under half of the gap, and the rest is unexplained. The DNA was the basis for D and trimming; V, J and clone size are from that table. The sample profile shows more than 300,000 clones; around 9.7% of them were found once. The ten most abundant clones make up roughly 1% of the sample.

The germline V gene (reference sequence) specifies SEHNR as CDR1 and FQNEAQ as CDR2. Reading from cysteine to phenylalanine, the CDR3 counts 12 amino acids. Only CDR3 DNA remains: 36 bases, in frame from the first base. V is trimmed back by 3 bases and J by 8 bases, and the junction contains 1 base that no gene match accounts for. This receptor was taken from a man aged 25-45 years with type 1 diabetes. Sequenced material: central memory CD4+ T cells from blood. The chain was built from TRBV7-9 and TRBJ1-2; a stretch of 9 junction bases matches TRBD1. DNA sequence: TGTGCCAGCAGCTTGACAGGGGGAGGCTACACCTTC. This is translated as CASSLTGGGYTF.